This T cell receptor beta chain was retrieved from a study of identical twins. Study-level results: Twins shared beta out-of-frame sequences in excess, but this excess was weaker.

Worth noting for this clonotype: The antigen remains undetermined.

A universal primer site arose from template switching, and cDNA bore unique molecular identifiers. One entry per CDR3 protein, called by TCRdb with MiXCR from the 5' RACE reads. The repertoire holds fewer than 500,000 distinct CDR3 sequences, with roughly an eighth as singletons. With no exceptions, donors were healthy Caucasians. The V gene lost 7 bases and the J gene lost 5 bases, with 14 bases spanning the gap. The CDR3 extends over 13 amino acids. The same data also contributed to another study, on yellow fever vaccine responses in identical twins. That paper adds: The authors reported partly convergent, partly personalized vaccine responses in identical twins.

This clonotype was sampled from a woman between 18 and 30 years old in good health. The chain is built from TRBV12-3 or TRBV12-4 and TRBJ2-5, with a tentative D call TRBD2 (5 bases). Source material: CD4+ T cells sorted from blood. CDR3 DNA sequence: TGTGCCAGCACCCAAACGGGATGGGAGACCCAGTACTTC. This translates into CASTQTGWETQYF.